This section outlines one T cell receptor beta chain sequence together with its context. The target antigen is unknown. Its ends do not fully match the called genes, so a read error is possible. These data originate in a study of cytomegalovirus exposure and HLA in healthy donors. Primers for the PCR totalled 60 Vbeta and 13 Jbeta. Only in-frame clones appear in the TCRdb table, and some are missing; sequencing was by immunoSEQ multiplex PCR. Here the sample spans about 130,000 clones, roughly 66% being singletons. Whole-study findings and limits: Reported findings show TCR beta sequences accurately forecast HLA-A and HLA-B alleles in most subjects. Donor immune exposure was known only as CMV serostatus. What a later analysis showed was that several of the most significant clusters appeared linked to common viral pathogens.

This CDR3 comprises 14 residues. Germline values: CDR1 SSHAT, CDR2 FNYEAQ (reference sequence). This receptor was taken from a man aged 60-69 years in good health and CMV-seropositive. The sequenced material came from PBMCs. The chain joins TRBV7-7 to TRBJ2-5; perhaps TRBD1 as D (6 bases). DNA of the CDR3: TGTGCTAGCAGCGTGGGACACTCACAAGAGACCCAGTACTTC. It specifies CASSVGHSQETQYF.